This is a list of T cell receptor beta chains from one sample in a study of early T cells in non-severe SARS-CoV-2 infection. TCRdb processed the 5' RACE reads anew with MiXCR; each CDR3 protein has one entry. The data show 59,000 or so distinct CDR3 sequences, 10% to 15% seen once. The specimen was whole blood, collected at baseline. These receptor sequences come from an adult who was a healthcare worker with PCR-confirmed SARS-CoV-2 infection or an uninfected control (not recorded which). Both conserved end residues are part of each CDR3. Fields, in order: D gene, J gene, clone size, V gene, CDR3 DNA, CDR3 protein. The D gene is left open where the match is weak. Only some rows state a clone size, as once, few, many or a class for expanded clones.

-,TRBJ2-1,few,TRBV7-9,TGTGCCAGCAGCTTATATGATGAGCAGTTCTTC,CASSLYDEQFF
-,TRBJ2-5,-,TRBV28,TGTGCCAGCAGTTCGGGGACCCAGTACTTC,CASSSGTQYF
TRBD1,TRBJ2-1,many,TRBV18,TGTGCCAGCTCACCACCCGGGACAGGGGATGAGCAGTTCTTC,CASSPPGTGDEQFF
-,TRBJ1-3,-,TRBV11-2,TGTGCCAGCAGCGTGACAGCCAGAAACACCATATATTTT,CASSVTARNTIYF
-,TRBJ1-2,few,TRBV27,TGTGCCAGCAGTCGGACGGCCGCATGGAGCTACACCTTC,CASSRTAAWSYTF
TRBD1,TRBJ1-6,-,TRBV7-2,TGTGCCAGCAGCTTACCGACAGGGGTAGGCTCACCCCTCCACTTT,CASSLPTGVGSPLHF
-,TRBJ2-7,few,TRBV2,TGTGCCAGCATGAGGGACTTCTCCTACGAGCAGTACTTC,CASMRDFSYEQYF
-,TRBJ1-4,-,TRBV20-1,TGCAGTGCCGTCGACAAGGGAGGGGATGAAAAACTGTTTTTT,CSAVDKGGDEKLFF
-,TRBJ1-2,few,TRBV12-3/TRBV12-4,TGTGCCAGCTCCGGTTCTAACTATGGCTACACCTTC,CASSGSNYGYTF
-,TRBJ1-2,few,TRBV12-3/TRBV12-4,TGTGCCAGCAGCCCGGGAGGTATAGGGGGCTACACCTTC,CASSPGGIGGYTF
TRBD2,TRBJ2-1,many,TRBV5-1,TGCGCCAGCAGCTTGTCTAGCGGGAATAACAATGAGCAGTTCTTC,CASSLSSGNNNEQFF
TRBD1,TRBJ1-2,-,TRBV20-1,TGCAGTGCTAGTCCCCGGGACAGGGGTAATGGCTACACCTTC,CSASPRDRGNGYTF
-,TRBJ2-3,-,TRBV28,TGTGCCAGCAGTTTCACGGGACGACCTAGCACAGATACGCAGTATTTT,CASSFTGRPSTDTQYF
-,TRBJ1-1,-,TRBV7-8,TGTGCCAGCAGCTCAGGGACACAGATGAACACTGAAGCTTTCTTT,CASSSGTQMNTEAFF
-,TRBJ1-2,-,TRBV7-2,TGTGCCAGCAGCTTATTGGGAGCTAACTATGGCTACACCTTC,CASSLLGANYGYTF
-,TRBJ2-7,few,TRBV2,TGTGCCAGCAACCCCTCGGGGGCGCGGTTTTGGTACGAGCAGTACTTC,CASNPSGARFWYEQYF
TRBD1,TRBJ1-2,-,TRBV27,TGTGCCAGCAACCCACAGGGGCCCCTTCACCTGACCGGCTACACCTTC,CASNPQGPLHLTGYTF
-,TRBJ1-6,many,TRBV5-1,TGCGCCAGCAGCCCCCATGAGAGGCCGGCGGGGCTCTCCTATAATTCACCCCTCCATTTT,CASSPHERPAGLSYNSPLHF